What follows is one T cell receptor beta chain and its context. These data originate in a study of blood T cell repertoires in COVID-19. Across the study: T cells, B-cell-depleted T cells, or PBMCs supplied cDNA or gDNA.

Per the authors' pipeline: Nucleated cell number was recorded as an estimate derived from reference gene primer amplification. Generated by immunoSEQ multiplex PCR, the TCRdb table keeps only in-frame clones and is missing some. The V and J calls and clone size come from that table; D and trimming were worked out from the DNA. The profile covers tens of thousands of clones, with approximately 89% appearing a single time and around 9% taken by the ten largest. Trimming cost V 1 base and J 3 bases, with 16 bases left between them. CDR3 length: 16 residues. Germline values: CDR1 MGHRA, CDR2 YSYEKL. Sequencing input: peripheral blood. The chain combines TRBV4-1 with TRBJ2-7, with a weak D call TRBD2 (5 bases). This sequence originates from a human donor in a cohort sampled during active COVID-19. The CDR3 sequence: CASSQAPVRGNYEQYF. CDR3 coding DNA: TGCGCCAGCAGCCAAGCGCCAGTTCGGGGTAACTACGAGCAGTACTTC.